Listed below are T cell receptor beta chains from one sample, sequenced in a study of blood T cell repertoires in COVID-19. Assay: immunoSEQ multiplex PCR; the TCRdb copy retains only in-frame clones and omits some. In the table there are more than 200,000 clones, around 83% of which are singletons. The sequencing input was peripheral blood. The receptors originated from a man aged 80 or over with acute or convalescent COVID-19. Both conserved end residues are part of each CDR3. A D gene is named only where the DNA matches it firmly. The listing skips clone size in some rows; elsewhere it reads once, few, many or a size class.

>NA|TRBV18|TRBJ2-1|NA
CASSPGTSSSYNEQFF
TGTGCCAGCTCACCAGGGACTTCCAGCTCCTACAATGAGCAGTTCTTC
>NA|TRBV19|TRBJ1-3|TRBD1
CASSAPGQPSSGNTIYF
TGTGCCAGTAGTGCGCCGGGACAGCCGTCCTCTGGAAACACCATATATTTT
>NA|TRBV7-6|TRBJ2-5|NA
CASSLGTAETQYF
TGTGCCAGCAGCTTAGGGACAGCCGAGACCCAGTACTTC
>NA|TRBV6-1|TRBJ1-1|NA
CASSVFWGDSSMNTEAFF
TGTGCCAGCAGTGTGTTTTGGGGGGACTCCTCCATGAACACTGAAGCTTTCTTT
>NA|TRBV5-4|TRBJ1-5|NA
CASSRGGVSNQPQHF
TGTGCCAGCAGCAGAGGAGGGGTTAGCAATCAGCCCCAGCATTTT
>NA|TRBV6-5|TRBJ1-2|NA
CASSYSYRLANYGYTF
TGTGCCAGCAGTTACTCGTATAGGCTAGCTAACTATGGCTACACCTTC
>NA|TRBV19|TRBJ2-2|TRBD2
CASSIGTRDTGELFF
TGTGCCAGTAGTATAGGGACTAGAGACACCGGGGAGCTGTTTTTT
>NA|TRBV7-7|TRBJ2-7|TRBD1
CASSLARGTGSYEQYF
TGTGCCAGCAGCTTAGCGAGAGGGACAGGGTCCTACGAGCAGTACTTC
>few|TRBV19|TRBJ1-2|TRBD1
CASSGWDRVGGYTF
TGTGCCAGTAGTGGGTGGGACAGGGTTGGAGGCTACACCTTC
>NA|TRBV5-1|TRBJ2-3|NA
CASSWGTSTDTQYF
TGCGCCAGCAGCTGGGGGACTAGCACAGATACGCAGTATTTT
>NA|TRBV9|TRBJ2-7|NA
CASSFGLSARYEQYF
TGTGCCAGCAGCTTCGGACTGAGCGCCCGCTACGAGCAGTACTTC
>NA|TRBV19|TRBJ1-2|TRBD1
CASRQGARYYGYTF
TGTGCCTCTAGACAGGGGGCGCGTTACTATGGCTACACCTTC
>NA|TRBV5-6|TRBJ2-1|NA
CASSLEGGLAYNEQFF
TGTGCCAGCAGCTTGGAGGGCGGGTTGGCCTACAATGAGCAGTTCTTC